The 8 T cell receptor beta chains presented below share a single source sample, sequenced in a study of shared clonotypes between healthy human individuals. It was CD45RO-negative cells, positively selected for CCR7, that made up naive CD8 cells, with terminally differentiated effector memory CD45RA+ cells excluded. Profiling relied on immunoSEQ multiplex PCR, and the TCRdb table lists in-frame clones only, not all of them. The table lists 800,000 or so clones, approximately 97% of them singletons, with over 0.2% in the top ten. The sequenced sample consisted of naive CD8+ T cells sorted from blood. Receptors were obtained from a young man in good health.

V usage is TRBV5-5 and J usage is TRBJ1-5; D is possibly TRBD1 (5 bases). The germline V gene has CDR1 SGHKS and CDR2 YYEKEE (reference sequence). V dropped 0 bases and J dropped 3 bases, with 10 bases sitting between them. This CDR3 is 15 amino acids long. The CDR3 region is CASSLAAGPNQPQHF. CDR3 DNA sequence: TGTGCCAGCAGCTTGGCGGCGGGGCCCAATCAGCCCCAGCATTTT.

In this sample, this clone turned up once. J is TRBJ2-1 and V is TRBV7-9; 8 bases are shared with TRBD2. The CDR3 spans 14 residues. Unmatched junction bases numbered 11, after V lost 8 bases and J lost 8 bases. Germline V CDR1 and CDR2: SEHNR, FQNEAQ (reference sequence). As DNA, the CDR3 is TGTGCCAGCCTCGGGCGGGAGGTGAAAGATGAGCAGTTCTTC. It codes for CASLGREVKDEQFF.

This rearrangement joins TRBV28 to TRBJ1-2; TRBD1 matches 9 bases. CDR3 length equals 15 residues. Germline V gene lookup returns CDR1 MDHEN and CDR2 SYDVKM. V was pared by 6 bases and J by 3 bases, with 8 bases of the junction left unmatched. Written as DNA, the CDR3 is TGTGCCAGCAGCAACCGACAGGGGGTCGACTATGGCTACACCTTC. Translated, it gives CASSNRQGVDYGYTF.

The rearrangement links TRBV9 to TRBJ1-1; 8 bases are shared with TRBD1. CDR1 and CDR2 (germline): SGDLS, YYNGEE. J lost 10 bases, V lost 4 bases, and 18 bases had no gene match. The CDR3 covers 16 residues. CDR3 coding DNA: TGTGCCAGCAGCAAAAACCCGGGACAGGCTTTGGAATTAGCTTTCTTT. Translation gives CASSKNPGQALELAFF.

The chain recombines TRBV2 with TRBJ2-3; D is possibly TRBD2 (6 bases). The CDR3 totals 15 residues. Germline CDR1 is SNHLY and CDR2 is FYNNEI. V shed 3 bases and J shed 1 base, with 11 bases lying between them. DNA for the CDR3: TGTGCCAGCAGTGAGCCGGGAGAAGGCACAGATACGCAGTATTTT. It yields the protein CASSEPGEGTDTQYF.

The V call is TRBV5-1, the J call TRBJ2-7; D not certain. The CDR3 runs to 12 residues. Germline-derived CDR1 and CDR2 are SGHRS and YFSETQ. Trimming stripped 4 bases from V and 6 bases from J, with 11 bases between. The CDR3 reads CASSEVDGEQYF. The CDR3 DNA reads TGCGCCAGCAGCGAGGTCGACGGCGAGCAGTACTTC.

Comment on this clone: Other nucleotide sequences from this sample produce the same CDR3. The chain links TRBV27 to TRBJ2-2; D uncertain. The CDR3 is 14 amino acids. Per germline, CDR1 MNHEY and CDR2 SMNVEV (reference sequence). The germline V and J ends were trimmed by 3 bases and 5 bases, with 10 bases remaining between them. For the CDR3, the DNA is TGTGCCAGCAGTTTGTTAGGGAATACCGGGGAGCTGTTTTTT. Translated: CASSLLGNTGELFF.

The J gene is TRBJ2-7, the V gene TRBV28; 7 nucleotides align to TRBD1. Per germline, CDR1 MDHEN and CDR2 SYDVKM. CDR3 length: 14 residues. The V gene end was trimmed by 5 bases and the J gene end by 3 bases; junction bases not matched to a gene: 7. The CDR3 bases are TGTGCCAGCAGTATCCGGGACAGCCGCTACGAGCAGTACTTC. This encodes CASSIRDSRYEQYF.